These T cell receptor beta chains were read from a single sample in a study of blood T cells in healthy people across ages. TCRdb reanalysed the 5' RACE reads using MiXCR and keeps one entry per CDR3 protein. The table shows roughly 500,000 distinct CDR3 sequences, with 25% to 30% occurring only once. Sequenced input: blood. Every receptor here comes from a woman in her sixties or seventies in good health. CDR3s include the opening cysteine and the closing phenylalanine or tryptophan. A D gene is named only where the DNA matches it firmly. Clone size, where shown, is once, few, many, or a class for clones that have expanded.

clone size	D gene	V gene	J gene	CDR3 DNA	CDR3 protein
.	.	TRBV10-3	TRBJ1-5	TGTGCCATCAGTGGGGTCGGTGGGGGGAATCAGCCCCAGCATTTT	CAISGVGGGNQPQHF
many	.	TRBV7-2	TRBJ2-3	TGTGCCAGCAGCTTTAACAGGGAGCAGACGCAGTATTTT	CASSFNREQTQYF
few	TRBD1	TRBV7-2	TRBJ2-1	TGTGCCTGCAGCCCAAGGGTGGGACAGAAGAACAATGAGCAGTTCTTC	CACSPRVGQKNNEQFF
.	.	TRBV7-2	TRBJ1-2	TGTGCCAGCAGCTTGAATAGGGGCGCGCTGAGTGGCTACACCTTC	CASSLNRGALSGYTF
.	TRBD2	TRBV7-2	TRBJ2-3	TGTGCCAGCAGCTCTCGATACGCCCACGCCGGGGGGTATACGCAGTATTTT	CASSSRYAHAGGYTQYF
.	TRBD2	TRBV20-1	TRBJ2-1	TGCAGTGCCAAGCAGCTAGCGGGGGGATACAATGAGCAGTTCTTC	CSAKQLAGGYNEQFF
.	.	TRBV5-1	TRBJ2-7	TGCGCCAGCAGTTTGTTGGGTGCGGTACCCGAGCAGTACTTC	CASSLLGAVPEQYF
few	.	TRBV29-1	TRBJ1-2	TGCAGCGCCGGGGGTCTCTACTATGGCTACACCTTC	CSAGGLYYGYTF
.	TRBD1	TRBV7-2	TRBJ2-5	TGTGCCAGCAGCCTAACCTCGGGACAGGGGTACTTC	CASSLTSGQGYF
many	TRBD1	TRBV9	TRBJ1-3	TGTGCCAGCAGCGTAGCAGGACAGGCAAACACCATATATTTT	CASSVAGQANTIYF
.	.	TRBV27	TRBJ1-1	TGTGCCGGACCCACAAGGGCGGCCCCTGAAGCTTTCTTT	CAGPTRAAPEAFF
.	.	TRBV7-8	TRBJ2-2	TGTGCCAGCAGCTTCCAGGGGATGAGGACCGGGGAGCTGTTTTTT	CASSFQGMRTGELFF
.	TRBD1	TRBV29-1	TRBJ1-1	TGCAGCGTGAGGGACAGGGGGCTCACTGAAGCTTTCTTT	CSVRDRGLTEAFF
.	.	TRBV6-5	TRBJ1-2	TGTGCCAGCAGTTACTTGAGTTCTAACTATGGCTACACCTTC	CASSYLSSNYGYTF
.	.	TRBV7-2	TRBJ1-1	TGTGCCAGCAGCTTACAGGTGACGGGCACTGAAGCTTTCTTT	CASSLQVTGTEAFF
.	.	TRBV12-3/TRBV12-4	TRBJ2-5	TGTGCCAGTCATATAGGGGGGGGGAGGACCCAGTACTTC	CASHIGGGRTQYF
once	.	TRBV5-1	TRBJ2-5	TGCGCCAGCAGCTTTGTTGGGGAAGAGACCCAGTACTTC	CASSFVGEETQYF
.	.	TRBV30	TRBJ1-4	TGTGCCTGGAGCAGTCACGGAGACACTAATGAAAAACTGTTTTTT	CAWSSHGDTNEKLFF
few	.	TRBV10-3	TRBJ2-2	TGTGCCATCAGTGATAGCGGCAACACCGGGGAGCTGTTTTTT	CAISDSGNTGELFF
.	.	TRBV6-5	TRBJ2-7	TGTGCCAGCAGCCCGGACTTTAATGAGCAGTACTTC	CASSPDFNEQYF
.	.	TRBV28	TRBJ1-2	TGTGCCAGCAGTTTAGAGGTTCGGACCCCGAGGCGCTACACCTTC	CASSLEVRTPRRYTF
.	.	TRBV7-3	TRBJ2-1	TGTGCCAGCAGCTCGACGGGGGTTAATGAGCAGTTCTTC	CASSSTGVNEQFF
few	.	TRBV7-9	TRBJ1-1	TGTGCCAGCGGTTTTCCAGGCCCCGAAGCTTTCTTT	CASGFPGPEAFF
.	.	TRBV27	TRBJ2-3	TGTGCCAGTTACGGGTTGGGGAGGACAGATACGCAGTATTTT	CASYGLGRTDTQYF
few	.	TRBV2	TRBJ2-3	TGTGCCAGCAGCAAGGGGGGCTCCGCGAGCACAGATACGCAGTATTTT	CASSKGGSASTDTQYF
few	.	TRBV12-3/TRBV12-4	TRBJ1-3	TGTGCCAGCAATGACTACTCTGGAAACACCATATATTTT	CASNDYSGNTIYF
.	.	TRBV28	TRBJ1-3	TGTGCCAGCAGTTTGATAATGACCTCTGGAAACACCATATATTTT	CASSLIMTSGNTIYF
few	.	TRBV5-4	TRBJ1-4	TGTGCCAGCAGCTTGTGGTCTGGGAGTACCCTTGGAAAACCGTTTTTT	CASSLWSGSTLGKPFF
.	TRBD2	TRBV20-1	TRBJ2-1	TGCAGTGCTATAGCGGGGGGACAAATATATGAGCAGTTCTTC	CSAIAGGQIYEQFF